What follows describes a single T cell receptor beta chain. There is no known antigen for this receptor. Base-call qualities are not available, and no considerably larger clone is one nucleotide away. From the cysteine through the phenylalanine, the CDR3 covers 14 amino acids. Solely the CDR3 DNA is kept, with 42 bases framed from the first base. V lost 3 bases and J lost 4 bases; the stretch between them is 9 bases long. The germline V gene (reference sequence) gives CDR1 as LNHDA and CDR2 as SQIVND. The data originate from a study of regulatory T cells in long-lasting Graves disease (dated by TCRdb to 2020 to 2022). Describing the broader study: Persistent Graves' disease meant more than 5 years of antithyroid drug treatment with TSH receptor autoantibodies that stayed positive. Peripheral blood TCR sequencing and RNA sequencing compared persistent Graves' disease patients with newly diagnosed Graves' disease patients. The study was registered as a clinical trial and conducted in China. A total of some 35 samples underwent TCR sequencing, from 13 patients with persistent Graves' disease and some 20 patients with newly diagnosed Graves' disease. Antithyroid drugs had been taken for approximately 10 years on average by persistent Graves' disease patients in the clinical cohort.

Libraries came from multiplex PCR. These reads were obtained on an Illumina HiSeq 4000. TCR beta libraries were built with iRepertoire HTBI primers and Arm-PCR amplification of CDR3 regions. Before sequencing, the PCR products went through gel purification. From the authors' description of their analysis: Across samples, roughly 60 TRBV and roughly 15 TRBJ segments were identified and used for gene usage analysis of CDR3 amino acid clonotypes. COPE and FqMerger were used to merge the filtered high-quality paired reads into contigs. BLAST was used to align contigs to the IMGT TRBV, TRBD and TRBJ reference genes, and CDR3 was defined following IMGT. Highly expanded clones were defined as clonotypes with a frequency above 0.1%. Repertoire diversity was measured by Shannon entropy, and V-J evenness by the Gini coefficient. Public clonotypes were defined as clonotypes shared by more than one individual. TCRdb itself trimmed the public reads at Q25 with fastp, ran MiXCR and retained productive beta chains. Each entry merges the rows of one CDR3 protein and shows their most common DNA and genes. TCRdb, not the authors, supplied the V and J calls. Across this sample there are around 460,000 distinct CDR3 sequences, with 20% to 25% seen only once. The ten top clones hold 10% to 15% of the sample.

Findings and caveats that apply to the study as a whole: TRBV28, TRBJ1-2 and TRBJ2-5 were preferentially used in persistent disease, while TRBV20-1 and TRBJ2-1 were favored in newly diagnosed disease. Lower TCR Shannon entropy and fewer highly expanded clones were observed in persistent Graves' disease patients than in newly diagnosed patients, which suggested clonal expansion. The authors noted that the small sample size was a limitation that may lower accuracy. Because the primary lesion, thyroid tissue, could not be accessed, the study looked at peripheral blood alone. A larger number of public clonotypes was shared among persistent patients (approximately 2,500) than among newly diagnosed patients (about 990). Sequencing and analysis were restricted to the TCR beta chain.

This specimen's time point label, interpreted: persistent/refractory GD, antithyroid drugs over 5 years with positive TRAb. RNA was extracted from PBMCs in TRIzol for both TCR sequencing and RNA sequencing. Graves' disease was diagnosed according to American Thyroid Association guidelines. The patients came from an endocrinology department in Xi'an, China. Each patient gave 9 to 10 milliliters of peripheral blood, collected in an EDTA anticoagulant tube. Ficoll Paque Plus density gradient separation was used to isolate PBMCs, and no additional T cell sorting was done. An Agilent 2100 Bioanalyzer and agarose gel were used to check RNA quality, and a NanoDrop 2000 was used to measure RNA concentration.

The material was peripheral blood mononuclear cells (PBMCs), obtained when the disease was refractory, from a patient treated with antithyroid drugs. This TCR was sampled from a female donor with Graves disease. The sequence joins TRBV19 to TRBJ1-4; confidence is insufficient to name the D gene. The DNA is TGTGCCAGTAGTATTGCCGGTCTTAATGAAAAACTGTTTTTT. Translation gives CASSIAGLNEKLFF.